This T cell receptor (beta chain) was captured by sequencing in a study of neurological immune-mediated disorders. The team produced cDNA through 5'RACE using 10-nucleotide random UMIs. Sequencing runs each yielded over 200 million TCR-beta sequences from 15-18 subjects. In TCRdb, the 5' RACE reads were re-called with MiXCR into one record per CDR3 protein. Of 55,000 to 65,000 distinct CDR3 sequences in the sample, around 11% were seen once. The time point was: longitudinal time-point 1 (baseline). Whole-study results and caveats: The greatest TCR clonal expansion occurred in HTLV-1-associated myelopathy and the least in multiple sclerosis, which fell below healthy controls.

This CDR3 spans 13 amino acids. Germline assignment: CDR1 SQVTM and CDR2 ANQGSEA. The germline V and J ends were trimmed by 5 bases and 3 bases, with 11 bases remaining between them. This clonotype came up many times. As yet, its antigen is unknown. This clonotype was sampled from a male donor with HTLV-1-associated myelopathy (HAM/TSP). The V gene is TRBV29-1, the J gene TRBJ1-5; a weak D match, TRBD1 (6 bases). The sequenced material came from PBMCs. This CDR3 is CSVLQGVNQPQHF. The CDR3, as DNA: TGCAGCGTTCTACAGGGTGTCAATCAGCCCCAGCATTTT.